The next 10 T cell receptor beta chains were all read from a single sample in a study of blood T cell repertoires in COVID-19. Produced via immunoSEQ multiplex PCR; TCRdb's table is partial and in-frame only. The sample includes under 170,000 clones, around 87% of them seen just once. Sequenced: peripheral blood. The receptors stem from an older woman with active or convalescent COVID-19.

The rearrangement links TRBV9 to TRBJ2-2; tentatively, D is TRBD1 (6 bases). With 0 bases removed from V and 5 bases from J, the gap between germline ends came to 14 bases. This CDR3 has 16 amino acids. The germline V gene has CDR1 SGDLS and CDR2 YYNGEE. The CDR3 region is CASSVAGGVGTGELFF. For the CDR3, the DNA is TGTGCCAGCAGCGTAGCTGGGGGCGTGGGGACCGGGGAGCTGTTTTTT.

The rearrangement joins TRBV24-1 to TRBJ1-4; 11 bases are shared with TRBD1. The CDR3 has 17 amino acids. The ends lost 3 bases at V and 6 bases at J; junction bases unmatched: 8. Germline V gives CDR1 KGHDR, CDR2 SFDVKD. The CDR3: CATSDGRTGGWDEKLFF. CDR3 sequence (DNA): TGTGCCACCAGTGATGGCAGGACAGGGGGCTGGGATGAAAAACTGTTTTTT.

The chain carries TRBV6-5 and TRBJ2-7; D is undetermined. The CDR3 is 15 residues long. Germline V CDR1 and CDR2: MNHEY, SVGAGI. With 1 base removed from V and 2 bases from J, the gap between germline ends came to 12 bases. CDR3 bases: TGTGCCAGCAGTTACTTGGCGGATCTAGCCTACGAGCAGTACTTC. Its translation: CASSYLADLAYEQYF.

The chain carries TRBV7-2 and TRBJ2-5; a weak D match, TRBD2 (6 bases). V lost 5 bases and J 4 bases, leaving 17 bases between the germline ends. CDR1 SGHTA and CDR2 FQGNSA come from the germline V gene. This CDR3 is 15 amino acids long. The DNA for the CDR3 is TGTGCCAGCAGCCCGTCACTGACCGGGGGAGAGACCCAGTACTTC. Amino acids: CASSPSLTGGETQYF.

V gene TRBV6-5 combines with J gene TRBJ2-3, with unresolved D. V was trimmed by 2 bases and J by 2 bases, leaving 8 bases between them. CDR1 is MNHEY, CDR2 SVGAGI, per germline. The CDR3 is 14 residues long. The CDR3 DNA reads TGTGCCAGCAGTTACGAGACACACACAGATACGCAGTATTTT. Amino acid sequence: CASSYETHTDTQYF.

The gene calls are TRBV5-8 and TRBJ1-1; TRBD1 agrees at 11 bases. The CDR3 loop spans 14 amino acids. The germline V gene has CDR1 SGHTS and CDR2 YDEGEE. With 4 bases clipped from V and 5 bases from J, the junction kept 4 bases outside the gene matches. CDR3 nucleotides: TGTGCCAGCAGCCGGGGACAGGGGGGGACTGAAGCTTTCTTT. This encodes CASSRGQGGTEAFF.

The CDR3 DNA reads as TGTGCCAGCAGCCAAGATCCGCCGGGTAGCCCCTATAATTCACCCCTCCACTTT. Its protein product is CASSQDPPGSPYNSPLHF. The rearrangement joins TRBV3-1 (or the pseudogene TRBV3-2) to TRBJ1-6; no definite D call. The CDR3 runs 18 residues. CDR1 and CDR2 from the germline V gene are LGHDT and YNNKEL (reference sequence). The V end was cut by 0 bases, the J end by 2 bases, with 14 bases between.

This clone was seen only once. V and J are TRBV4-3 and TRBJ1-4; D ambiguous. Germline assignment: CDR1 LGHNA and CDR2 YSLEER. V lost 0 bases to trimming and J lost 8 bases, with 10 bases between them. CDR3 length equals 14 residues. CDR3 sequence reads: CASSQEPGGEKLFF. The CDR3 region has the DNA TGCGCCAGCAGCCAAGAACCGGGTGGGGAAAAACTGTTTTTT.

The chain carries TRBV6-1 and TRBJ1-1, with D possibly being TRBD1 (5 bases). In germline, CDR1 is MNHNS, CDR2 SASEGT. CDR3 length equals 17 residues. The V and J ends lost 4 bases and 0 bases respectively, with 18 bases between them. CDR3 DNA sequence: TGTGCCAGCAGTGGCAGACAGCCCCCGACAATGAACACTGAAGCTTTCTTT. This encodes CASSGRQPPTMNTEAFF.

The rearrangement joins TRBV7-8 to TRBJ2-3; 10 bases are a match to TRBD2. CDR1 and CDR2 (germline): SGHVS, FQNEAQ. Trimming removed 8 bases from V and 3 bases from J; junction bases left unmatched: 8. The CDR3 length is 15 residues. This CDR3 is CASLPSGGSTDTQYF. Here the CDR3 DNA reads TGTGCCAGCCTTCCTAGCGGGGGAAGTACAGATACGCAGTATTTT.